This is a list of T cell receptor beta chains from one sample in a study of blood T cell repertoires in COVID-19. The repertoire was sequenced with immunoSEQ multiplex PCR; TCRdb's copy has only in-frame clones and lacks some. Among approximately 340,000 clones listed, about 86% were seen once. Sequenced material: peripheral blood. These receptor sequences come from a man aged 25 to 45 with active or convalescent COVID-19. CDR3s include the opening cysteine and the closing phenylalanine or tryptophan. D genes are given only for firm matches. Expanded clones are given a class, and other clones once, few, many or no size at all.

15	TRBJ1-5	TRBV3-1/TRBV3-2	NA	TRBD1	TGTGCCAGCAGCCCGACGGGACAGGAGGATCAGCCCCAGCATTTT	CASSPTGQEDQPQHF
14	TRBJ1-6	TRBV7-8	NA	TRBD1	TGTGCCAGCAGCTTCAGGACAGGGGAGTCACCCCTCCACTTT	CASSFRTGESPLHF
15	TRBJ2-7	TRBV6-6	NA	TRBD2	TGTGCCAGCAGTGACTGGCGGGGGGGCCGCAACGAGCAGTACTTC	CASSDWRGGRNEQYF
15	TRBJ1-5	TRBV7-2	NA	TRBD1	TGTGCCAGCAGCTTGAAGGGGACAGGGACTCAGCCCCAGCATTTT	CASSLKGTGTQPQHF
15	TRBJ2-1	TRBV5-4	NA	TRBD2	TGTGCCAGCAGCTTGAGAGGACTAGCGGACAATGAGCAGTTCTTC	CASSLRGLADNEQFF
16	TRBJ2-3	TRBV6-4	NA	TRBD2	TGTGCCAGCAGTGACTCGACTAGCGGGGGGTGGGATACGCAGTATTTT	CASSDSTSGGWDTQYF
16	TRBJ2-3	TRBV10-3	NA	TRBD1	TGTGCCATCAGTGGCCCCCGGAAGGGGGCGGCAGATACGCAGTATTTT	CAISGPRKGAADTQYF
12	TRBJ1-6	TRBV4-3	once	NA	TGCGCCAGCAGCCAATCTAGAGGACCCCTCCACTTT	CASSQSRGPLHF
12	TRBJ1-1	TRBV3-1/TRBV3-2	NA	TRBD1	TGTGCCAGCGCCTTTGGCAGGGGGAAAGCTTTCTTT	CASAFGRGKAFF
13	TRBJ1-6	TRBV11-3	NA	NA	TGTGCCAGCAGGGGAGTTTATAATTCACCCCTCCACTTT	CASRGVYNSPLHF
15	TRBJ2-2	TRBV6-2/TRBV6-3	NA	TRBD1	TGTGCCAGCAGCCGGGGACAGGGTTTGCCCGGGGAGCTGTTTTTT	CASSRGQGLPGELFF
12	TRBJ2-7	TRBV24-1	NA	TRBD1	TGTGCCACCAGTGCAGGGGGATACGAGCAGTACTTC	CATSAGGYEQYF
16	TRBJ2-2	TRBV9	NA	NA	TGTGCCAGCAGCCCCCGGTTCGGGACGAACACCGGGGAGCTGTTTTTT	CASSPRFGTNTGELFF